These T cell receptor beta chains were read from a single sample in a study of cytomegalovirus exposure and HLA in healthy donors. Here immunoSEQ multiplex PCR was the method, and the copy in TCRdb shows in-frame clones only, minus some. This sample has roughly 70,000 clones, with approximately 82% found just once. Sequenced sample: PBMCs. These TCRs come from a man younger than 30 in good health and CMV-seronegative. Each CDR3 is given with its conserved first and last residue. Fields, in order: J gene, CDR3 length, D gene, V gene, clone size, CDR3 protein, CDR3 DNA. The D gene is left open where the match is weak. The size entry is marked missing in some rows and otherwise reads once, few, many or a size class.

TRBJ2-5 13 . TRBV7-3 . CASSGQIQETQYF TGTGCCAGCAGCGGACAGATCCAAGAGACCCAGTACTTC
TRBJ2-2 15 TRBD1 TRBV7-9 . CASSLGTGGPGELFF TGTGCCAGCAGCTTAGGTACAGGGGGTCCCGGGGAGCTGTTTTTT
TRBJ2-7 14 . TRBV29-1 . CSVARGAGTGEQYF TGCAGCGTGGCTCGGGGTGCGGGGACGGGCGAGCAGTACTTC
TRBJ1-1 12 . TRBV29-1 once CSVVRGTSEAFF TGCAGCGTTGTCCGGGGTACTTCTGAAGCTTTCTTT
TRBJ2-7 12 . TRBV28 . CASQGSTYEQYF TGTGCCAGCCAGGGCAGCACCTACGAGCAGTACTTC
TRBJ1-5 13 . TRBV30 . CAWSSGGDQPQHF TGTGCCTGGAGTAGCGGCGGGGATCAGCCCCAGCATTTT
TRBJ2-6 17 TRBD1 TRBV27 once CASRTLQGPRGANVLTF TGTGCCAGCAGGACGTTACAGGGGCCGCGGGGGGCCAACGTCCTGACTTTC
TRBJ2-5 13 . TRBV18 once CASSPQLQETQYF TGTGCCAGCTCACCACAGCTCCAAGAGACCCAGTACTTC
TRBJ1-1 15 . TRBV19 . CASSITAPVNTEAFF TGTGCCAGTAGTATAACCGCGCCGGTGAACACTGAAGCTTTCTTT
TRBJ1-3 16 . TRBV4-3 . CASSHRPTGSGNTIYF TGCGCCAGCAGCCACCGTCCGACAGGCTCTGGAAACACCATATATTTT
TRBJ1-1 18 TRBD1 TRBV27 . CASSLGGPGQGLSRGAFF TGTGCCAGCAGTTTAGGGGGACCGGGACAGGGACTTTCTCGTGGAGCTTTCTTT
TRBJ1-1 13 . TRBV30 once CAWSRVSFTEAFF TGTGCCTGGAGTAGAGTATCGTTCACTGAAGCTTTCTTT
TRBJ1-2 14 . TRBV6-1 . CASIRGSDNYGYTF TGTGCCAGCATCAGAGGATCCGATAACTATGGCTACACCTTC